This entry lists 23 T cell receptor beta chains sequenced from one sample in a study of blood T cell repertoires in COVID-19. The repertoire was sequenced with immunoSEQ multiplex PCR; TCRdb's copy has only in-frame clones and lacks some. This sample yields approximately 190,000 clones, of which around 80% are seen a single time; approximately 15% belongs to the top ten. The source material was peripheral blood. These receptors all come from a man aged 25 to 40 with active or convalescent COVID-19.

Concerning this clone: At the DNA level, this CDR3 is encoded by other sequences in the same sample as well. The V call is TRBV6-4, the J call TRBJ2-3; 8 nucleotides align to TRBD1. The CDR3 contains 15 residues. Germline values: CDR1 MRHNA, CDR2 SNTAGT. V dropped 0 bases and J dropped 4; count of bases not matched to a gene: 3. CDR3 nucleotide sequence: TGTGCCAGCAGTGACTCGGCAGGGGGCCCAGATACGCAGTATTTT. It translates to CASSDSAGGPDTQYF.

This clone was picked up a small number of times. DNA for the CDR3: TGTGCCTGGAGTACGATCCCGAGGACAGGGCATCTTGAAAAACTGTTTTTT. It codes for CAWSTIPRTGHLEKLFF. The chain combines TRBV30 with TRBJ1-4; TRBD1 agrees at 8 bases. Germline-derived CDR1 and CDR2 are GTSNPN and SVGIG (reference sequence). CDR3 length equals 17 residues. The V and J ends lost 2 bases and 7 bases, in that order; junction bases with no gene match: 15. The entire variable domain, with the rest obtained from reference TRBV30 and TRBJ1-4, is as follows: SQTIHQWPATLVQPVGSPLSLECTVEGTSNPNLYWYRQAAGRGLQLLFYSVGIGQISSEVPQNLSASRPQDRQFILSSKKLLLSDSGFYLCAWSTIPRTGHLEKLFFGSGTQLSVL.

The chain links TRBV6-5 to TRBJ1-5; 7 bases match TRBD1. V shed 6 bases, J shed 3 bases, and the junction held 8 bases outside the gene matches. There are 15 residues in the CDR3. Germline-derived CDR1 and CDR2 are MNHEY and SVGAGI. Written as DNA, the CDR3 is TGTGCCAGCAGCCGACAGGGATCAATCAATCAGCCCCAGCATTTT. The encoded protein is CASSRQGSINQPQHF.

The chain carries TRBV10-2 and TRBJ2-5; a weak D match, TRBD2 (6 bases). This CDR3 contains 14 residues. In germline, CDR1 is WSHSY, CDR2 SAAADI. The V gene lost 8 bases and the J gene lost 1 base, with 14 bases spanning the gap. The CDR3 sequence is CASGKEGTQETQYF. As DNA, the CDR3 is TGCGCCAGCGGGAAGGAGGGCACCCAAGAGACCCAGTACTTC.

This rearrangement joins TRBV11-2 to TRBJ2-3; D perhaps matches TRBD2 (6 bases). Germline CDR1 is SGHAT and CDR2 is FQNNGV. Trimming pared 8 bases from V and 0 bases from J, leaving 15 bases between. This CDR3 spans 15 amino acids. The CDR3: CASSRGSGSTDTQYF. CDR3 DNA: TGTGCCAGCTCCCGGGGGAGCGGGAGCACAGATACGCAGTATTTT.

The chain is built from TRBV7-9 and TRBJ2-5; TRBD1 matches at 7 bases. Germline V gene lookup returns CDR1 SEHNR and CDR2 FQNEAQ (reference sequence). With 8 bases clipped from V and 6 bases from J, the junction kept 9 bases outside the gene matches. The CDR3 consists of 13 residues. The CDR3 region is CASGGQGEKTQYF. Here the CDR3 DNA reads TGTGCCAGCGGCGGGCAGGGGGAGAAGACCCAGTACTTC.

V is TRBV10-3 and J is TRBJ2-2, with 10 bases that match TRBD2. The CDR3 runs to 16 residues. V gave up 4 bases and J gave up 7 bases; unmatched junction bases: 9. Germline assignment: CDR1 ENHRY and CDR2 SYGVKD. As DNA, the CDR3 is TGTGCCATCAGTGCCTCCGGGACTAGCGTCGGCGGGGAGCTGTTTTTT. Its translation: CAISASGTSVGGELFF.

This clone was recorded at least ten times. V and J are TRBV14 and TRBJ1-3; D possibly corresponds to TRBD1 (6 bases). With 3 bases removed from V and 1 base from J, the gap between germline ends came to 13 bases. The germline CDR1 and CDR2 sequences are SGHDN and FVKESK. The length of the CDR3 is 16 residues. In DNA form, the CDR3 reads TGTGCCAGCAGCCAGGTGGGCAGGGGATCTGGAAACACCATATATTTT. Its protein is CASSQVGRGSGNTIYF.

The table lists this clone with a count of one. The genes are TRBV20-1 and TRBJ2-1, with D possibly matching TRBD2 (6 bases). Germline CDR1 is DFQATT and CDR2 is SNEGSKA (reference sequence). Trimming pared 3 bases from V and 0 bases from J, leaving 12 bases between. The CDR3 runs to 15 residues. CDR3 sequence: CSASRGGNSYNEQFF. The CDR3 bases are TGCAGTGCTAGTCGAGGCGGGAACTCCTACAATGAGCAGTTCTTC.

V usage is TRBV6-1 and J usage is TRBJ1-4, with D perhaps TRBD1 (6 bases). The germline V gene has CDR1 MNHNS and CDR2 SASEGT. The CDR3 has 15 residues. Trimming took off 6 bases at V and 3 bases at J, with 14 bases between the two ends. This CDR3 reads CASRDEGGANEKLFF. The CDR3 DNA reads TGTGCCAGCAGGGACGAGGGGGGGGCTAATGAAAAACTGTTTTTT.

This chain connects TRBV9 to TRBJ2-3, with D possibly being TRBD1 (5 bases). Germline CDR1 is SGDLS and CDR2 is YYNGEE. V was cut by 2 bases and J by 2 bases, with 18 bases left in between. This CDR3 comprises 17 residues. CDR3 DNA: TGTGCCAGCAGCGTCGATGAAGGACATCGAATCACAGATACGCAGTATTTT. Its protein is CASSVDEGHRITDTQYF.

The rearrangement joins TRBV29-1 to TRBJ2-1; tentatively, D is TRBD1 (6 bases). The CDR3 totals 13 residues. V was trimmed by 6 bases and J by 1 base, leaving 10 bases between them. The germline gives CDR1 SQVTM, CDR2 ANQGSEA. The CDR3 bases are TGCAGCGTCCCAGGACAGTCCTACAATGAGCAGTTCTTC. Amino acid sequence: CSVPGQSYNEQFF.

The chain uses TRBV12-3 or TRBV12-4 and TRBJ1-2; the D is unclear. This CDR3 comprises 11 residues. The V gene lost 3 bases and the J gene lost 7 bases, with 6 bases spanning the gap. CDR3 nucleotide sequence: TGTGCCAGCAGTTTTGGCCTTGGCTACACCTTC. Its translation: CASSFGLGYTF.

This clone showed up just once. This chain uses TRBV28 with TRBJ1-1; weak D call: TRBD1 (6 bases). With 2 bases removed from V and 3 bases from J, the gap between germline ends came to 13 bases. The CDR3 is 15 residues long. Germline V lookup: CDR1 MDHEN, CDR2 SYDVKM. The CDR3, as DNA: TGTGCCAGCAGTTTAGGACAACCAGGGGACACTGAAGCTTTCTTT. This translates into CASSLGQPGDTEAFF.

CDR3 sequence (DNA): TGTGCCAGCAGCAGGGAGTTAGCTAACTATGGCTACACCTTC. It translates to CASSRELANYGYTF. The chain joins TRBV5-4 to TRBJ1-2; D gene uncertain. Trimming shortened V by 4 bases and J by 0 bases, and 10 bases separated the two germline ends. The CDR3 runs 14 residues. Per germline, CDR1 SGHNT and CDR2 YYREEE (reference sequence).

This rearrangement joins TRBV30 to TRBJ1-4; maybe TRBD1 (5 bases). The CDR3 is 13 amino acids. The V end lost 5 bases, the J end lost 13 bases, and 20 bases lay between the germline ends. Germline assignment: CDR1 GTSNPN and CDR2 SVGIG (reference sequence). CDR3 sequence reads: CAWAGSGGMGLFF. The CDR3 DNA sequence: TGTGCCTGGGCGGGGTCCGGGGGAATGGGACTGTTTTTT.

Here the CDR3 reads CASSLVAGDTEAFF. The CDR3 DNA follows: TGTGCCAGCAGTTTAGTCGCCGGTGACACTGAAGCTTTCTTT. The V call is TRBV27, the J call TRBJ1-1; no clear D. In germline, CDR1 is MNHEY, CDR2 SMNVEV (reference sequence). This CDR3 region has 14 residues. V gave up 2 bases and J gave up 3 bases, with 10 bases separating them.

This clone has only a few counts. The V gene is TRBV6-1, the J gene TRBJ2-2, with TRBD1 identical over 7 bases. The CDR3 length is 15 residues. Germline V gives CDR1 MNHNS, CDR2 SASEGT. After removal of 1 base from V and 6 bases from J, the junction contained 5 bases not matched to a gene. The CDR3, as DNA: TGTGCCAGCAGTGAAGGGGACAGCGAACCCGGGGAGCTGTTTTTT. Protein sequence: CASSEGDSEPGELFF.

The chain couples TRBV7-9 to TRBJ2-1; D uncertain. CDR3 size: 15 residues. The germline V and J ends were trimmed by 6 bases and 0 bases, with 12 bases remaining between them. Germline V gene sequence: CDR1 SEHNR, CDR2 FQNEAQ (reference sequence). The CDR3 bases are TGTGCCAGCAGTTCCTCCCGGAGCTCCTACAATGAGCAGTTCTTC. Translating it yields CASSSSRSSYNEQFF. Combining the CDR3 with reference TRBV7-9 and TRBJ2-1 gives the whole variable domain DTGVSQNPRHKITKRGQNVTFRCDPISEHNRLYWYRQTLGQGPEFLTYFQNEAQLEKSRLLSDRFSAERPKGSFSTLEIQRTEQGDSAMYLCASSSSRSSYNEQFFGPGTRLTVL.

CDR3 sequence reads: CASSWTGDEQFF. The CDR3 coding sequence is TGCGCCAGCAGCTGGACAGGGGATGAGCAGTTCTTC. V and J are TRBV5-1 and TRBJ2-1; 9 bases fit TRBD1. The CDR3 is made up of 12 amino acids. Trimming removed 3 bases from V and 8 bases from J; junction bases left unmatched: 0. Germline-derived CDR1 and CDR2 are SGHRS and YFSETQ.

The chain joins TRBV7-9 to TRBJ1-2; 11 bases map to TRBD1. V was clipped by 10 bases and J by 8 bases; unmatched bases: 9. Germline CDR1 is SEHNR and CDR2 is FQNEAQ (reference sequence). This CDR3 is 13 amino acids long. CDR3 protein: CATTGQGARGYTF. The DNA of the CDR3 is TGTGCCACCACCGGACAGGGGGCGAGGGGCTACACCTTC.

The chain carries TRBV6-5 and TRBJ1-3; no definite D call. CDR3 length: 13 residues. Germline assignment: CDR1 MNHEY and CDR2 SVGAGI. V was pared by 6 bases and J by 3 bases, with 9 bases between. The CDR3 nucleotides read TGTGCCAGCAGCTCGTCCGGTGGAAACACCATATATTTT. It yields the protein CASSSSGGNTIYF.

This clone was seen a few times. Other DNA sequences in the sample encode the same CDR3. The chain recombines TRBV7-2 with TRBJ2-7, with TRBD1 matching over 10 bases. Germline-derived CDR1 and CDR2 are SGHTA and FQGNSA. The CDR3 is made up of 14 amino acids. The trim removed 5 bases at V and 2 bases at J, leaving 3 bases unmatched. Here the CDR3 DNA reads TGTGCCAGCAGCCTAGGACAGGGGGCCTACGAGCAGTACTTC. As protein: CASSLGQGAYEQYF.